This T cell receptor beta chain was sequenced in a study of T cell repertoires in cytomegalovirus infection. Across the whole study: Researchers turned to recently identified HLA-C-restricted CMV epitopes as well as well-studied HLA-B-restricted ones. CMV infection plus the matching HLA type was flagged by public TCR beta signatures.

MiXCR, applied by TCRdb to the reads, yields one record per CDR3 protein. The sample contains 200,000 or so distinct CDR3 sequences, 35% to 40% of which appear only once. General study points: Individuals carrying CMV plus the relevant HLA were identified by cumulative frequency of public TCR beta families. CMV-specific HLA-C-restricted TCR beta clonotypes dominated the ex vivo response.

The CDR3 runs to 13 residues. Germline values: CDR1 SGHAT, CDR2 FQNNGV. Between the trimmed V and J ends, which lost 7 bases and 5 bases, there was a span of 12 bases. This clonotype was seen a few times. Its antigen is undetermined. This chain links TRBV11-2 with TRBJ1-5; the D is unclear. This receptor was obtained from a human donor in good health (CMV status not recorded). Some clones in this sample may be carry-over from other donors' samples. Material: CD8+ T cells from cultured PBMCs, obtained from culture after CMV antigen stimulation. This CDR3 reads CASTILRDQPQHF. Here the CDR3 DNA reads TGTGCCAGCACCATACTAAGGGATCAGCCCCAGCATTTT.